This TCR beta chain was recorded in a study of beta chain features in type 1 diabetes. Regarding the study as a whole: Whatever favoring of shorter templates PCR might show would apply equally to patients and controls. Researchers could not determine here whether HLA type influences TCRB rearrangement. Insertions at VDJ junctions were less frequent in type 1 diabetes patients. These patients also deleted more nucleotides at the same junctions.

All of the isolated RNA was reverse transcribed, so expressed TCRB transcripts were sequenced. TCRdb's table, derived via immunoSEQ multiplex PCR, lists solely in-frame clones and lacks some. The sample includes roughly 310,000 clones, approximately 9.9% seen only once; the top ten take 0.015%. This clone showed up just a few times. The antigen remains unidentified. The CDR3 loop spans 20 amino acids. With 3 bases removed from V and 4 bases from J, the gap between germline ends came to 25 bases. Germline CDR1 is MDHEN and CDR2 is SYDVKM. The genes are TRBV28 and TRBJ2-6, with a possible D match to TRBD2 (6 bases). The sequence derives from a woman younger than 45 in good health. The sequencing sample was made of naive CD4+ T cells from blood. The CDR3 protein is CASSFPLKAGTAPGANVLTF. The CDR3 DNA reads TGTGCCAGCAGTTTCCCCCTAAAGGCGGGGACCGCCCCCGGGGCCAACGTCCTGACTTTC.